The rows below give T cell receptor beta chains drawn from one sample of a study of blood T cell repertoires in COVID-19. Sequencing used immunoSEQ multiplex PCR; TCRdb keeps in-frame clones, though not all of them. The data show some 220,000 clones, with about 80% seen just once and 2% to 2.5% held by the top ten. The sequencing sample was made of peripheral blood. The receptors shown here come from a woman aged 60 to 75 with acute or convalescent COVID-19. Each CDR3 is given with its conserved first and last residue. D genes are given only for firm matches. Rows may omit the clone size; those that give it use once, few, many or a size class.

clone_size j_call v_call d_call cdr3_aa cdr3_nt
. TRBJ1-6 TRBV5-1 . CASSFDSLSGSPLHF TGCGCCAGCAGCTTTGACAGTTTATCTGGTTCACCCCTCCACTTT
. TRBJ2-7 TRBV5-1 TRBD1 CASSFDRASSYEQYF TGCGCCAGCAGCTTCGACAGGGCGAGCTCCTACGAGCAGTACTTC
once TRBJ1-2 TRBV12-3/TRBV12-4 . CASSPGVYGYTF TGTGCCAGCAGTCCCGGGGTCTATGGCTACACCTTC
. TRBJ1-1 TRBV9 TRBD1 CASSASQGSTEAFF TGTGCCAGCAGCGCTTCACAGGGGAGCACTGAAGCTTTCTTT
. TRBJ2-7 TRBV18 TRBD1 CASSQGQGSPYEQYF TGTGCCAGCTCACAGGGACAGGGGAGTCCCTACGAGCAGTACTTC
once TRBJ1-2 TRBV3-1/TRBV3-2 . CASSQDRVGVYGYTF TGTGCCAGCAGCCAAGACCGGGTGGGAGTCTATGGCTACACCTTC
few TRBJ1-2 TRBV7-9 TRBD1 CASSPQGLANYGYTF TGTGCCAGCAGCCCACAGGGGCTCGCTAACTATGGCTACACCTTC
. TRBJ1-1 TRBV2 TRBD1 CASSQGENTEAFF TGTGCCAGCAGTCAGGGGGAGAACACTGAAGCTTTCTTT
. TRBJ2-5 TRBV7-9 . CASSLRDIQETQYF TGTGCCAGCAGCTTAAGGGACATACAAGAGACCCAGTACTTC
once TRBJ1-1 TRBV18 TRBD1 CASSPGDRGRGNTEAFF TGTGCCAGCTCACCGGGGGACAGGGGGCGCGGGAACACTGAAGCTTTCTTT
. TRBJ2-1 TRBV28 TRBD2 CASTGFRGGNNEQFF TGTGCCAGCACCGGTTTCCGGGGGGGAAACAATGAGCAGTTCTTC
. TRBJ1-5 TRBV10-2 . CATSRDTYQPQHF TGCGCCACCTCCCGGGACACCTATCAGCCCCAGCATTTT
. TRBJ1-1 TRBV5-1 TRBD1 CASSRSGTGGTGTEAFF TGCGCCAGCAGCAGGAGCGGGACAGGGGGCACAGGGACTGAAGCTTTCTTT
. TRBJ2-5 TRBV5-4 TRBD2 CASSLTIATGGETQYF TGTGCCAGCAGCTTAACGATAGCAACGGGGGGGGAGACCCAGTACTTC
. TRBJ1-2 TRBV25-1 . CASSVKQGGYTF TGTGCCAGCAGTGTAAAACAGGGTGGCTACACCTTC
few TRBJ2-7 TRBV6-5 . CASSLTGSEQYF TGTGCCAGCAGTCTAACAGGGTCCGAGCAGTACTTC
few TRBJ1-1 TRBV7-9 . CASTYGTNTEAFF TGTGCCAGTACATATGGTACCAACACTGAAGCTTTCTTT
once TRBJ1-2 TRBV9 TRBD1 CASREQGGYGYTF TGTGCCAGCAGGGAACAGGGGGGCTATGGCTACACCTTC
. TRBJ1-1 TRBV5-1 TRBD1 CASSWTGGGEAFF TGCGCCAGCAGCTGGACAGGGGGTGGAGAAGCTTTCTTT
. TRBJ2-5 TRBV14 . CASSKERKETQYF TGTGCCAGCAGCAAGGAGAGGAAAGAGACCCAGTACTTC
few TRBJ2-7 TRBV3-1/TRBV3-2 . CASSQDVLSGHHF TGTGCCAGCAGCCAAGATGTTTTATCGGGACACCACTTC
. TRBJ1-1 TRBV19 TRBD1 CASSTWTGGDTEAFF TGTGCCAGTAGTACCTGGACAGGGGGTGACACTGAAGCTTTCTTT
. TRBJ2-1 TRBV11-2 TRBD2 CASSFYLGLANKYNEQFF TGTGCCAGCAGCTTTTACTTAGGACTAGCGAACAAATACAATGAGCAGTTCTTC
. TRBJ1-2 TRBV7-9 . CASSPTGTIEALGYTF TGTGCCAGCAGCCCCACAGGGACAATCGAGGCCCTTGGCTACACCTTC
. TRBJ2-3 TRBV7-6 TRBD2 CASSPGTSGGATDTQYF TGTGCCAGCAGCCCCGGGACTAGCGGGGGGGCAACAGATACGCAGTATTTT
. TRBJ2-7 TRBV10-3 TRBD1 CAISEQGQAFYEQYF TGTGCCATCAGTGAACAAGGACAGGCTTTCTACGAGCAGTACTTC
. TRBJ1-2 TRBV19 . CATKGDTEYGYTF TGTGCCACAAAGGGGGACACGGAGTATGGCTACACCTTC
few TRBJ1-1 TRBV29-1 . CSVVSRNTEAFF TGCAGCGTTGTATCCAGAAACACTGAAGCTTTCTTT
. TRBJ1-2 TRBV7-2 TRBD1 CASSSNRGRVTF TGTGCCAGCAGCTCAAACAGGGGGCGCGTAACCTTC
few TRBJ2-5 TRBV11-1 . CASSKSRVQETQYF TGTGCCAGCAGCAAGAGCAGGGTCCAAGAGACCCAGTACTTC
. TRBJ2-2 TRBV3-1/TRBV3-2 TRBD2 CASRPTSGGNTGELFF TGTGCCAGCAGACCCACTAGCGGGGGGAACACCGGGGAGCTGTTTTTT
. TRBJ2-2 TRBV18 TRBD2 CASSHSGGPSGELFF TGTGCCAGCTCCCATAGCGGGGGTCCCAGCGGGGAGCTGTTTTTT
. TRBJ2-3 TRBV20-1 TRBD2 CSTGGVTQYF TGCAGTACGGGGGGGGTTACGCAGTATTTT
once TRBJ1-6 TRBV20-1 . CSASNELNSPLHF TGCAGTGCTAGTAACGAACTTAATTCACCCCTCCACTTT
. TRBJ2-1 TRBV5-5 TRBD2 CASRELAGVGEQFF TGTGCCAGCAGGGAACTAGCGGGGGTTGGGGAGCAGTTCTTC
. TRBJ2-1 TRBV6-4 TRBD1 CASSPSRDRAVEQFF TGTGCCAGCAGCCCGAGCCGGGACAGGGCGGTTGAGCAGTTCTTC
once TRBJ1-1 TRBV3-1/TRBV3-2 . CASSQGTAVNTEAFF TGTGCCAGCAGCCAAGGGACAGCCGTGAACACTGAAGCTTTCTTT
. TRBJ1-2 TRBV7-2 . CASSSGRAGGGYTF TGTGCCAGCAGTTCAGGCAGGGCGGGAGGTGGCTACACCTTC
. TRBJ1-2 TRBV19 . CASSTIRLSYYGYTF TGTGCCAGTAGTACAATTCGACTCAGCTACTATGGCTACACCTTC